The sequence of this T cell receptor beta chain was determined in a study of cytomegalovirus exposure and HLA in healthy donors. The ends were cut back, 3 bases at V and 6 bases at J, with 5 bases in the middle. From germline, CDR1 is SNHLY and CDR2 FYNNEI. The CDR3 runs to 12 residues. This PCR relied on a set of 60 Vbeta primers and 13 Jbeta primers. Here immunoSEQ multiplex PCR was the method, and the copy in TCRdb shows in-frame clones only, minus some. The sample comprises around 140,000 clones, less than 90% of which are singletons, and more than 1.5% rests with the top ten. The sequenced sample was PBMCs. The V gene is TRBV2, the J gene TRBJ2-2; no clear D. This TCR was recovered from a man aged 35 to 55 in good health and CMV-seronegative. The CDR3 DNA follows: TGTGCCAGCAGTGATGCGGCCGGGGAGCTGTTTTTT. Translation gives CASSDAAGELFF. Full variable domain (outside the CDR3, taken from reference TRBV2 and TRBJ2-2): EPEVTQTPSHQVTQMGQEVILRCVPISNHLYFYWYRQILGQKVEFLVSFYNNEISEKSEIFDDQFSVERPDGSNFTLKIRSTKLEDSAMYFCASSDAAGELFFGEGSRLTVL.